The 14 T cell receptor beta chains presented below share a single source sample, sequenced in a study of blood T cell repertoires in COVID-19. Assay: immunoSEQ multiplex PCR; the TCRdb copy retains only in-frame clones and omits some. The profile shows about 270,000 clones, more than 85% of them singletons. Sequencing was performed on PBMCs or T cells enriched from blood (not recorded which). The receptors originated from a middle-aged man who had been exposed to COVID-19.

Comment on this clone: The sample has other DNA sequences that encode this CDR3 too. V usage is TRBV27 and J usage is TRBJ2-7; D gene ambiguous. The germline V gene has CDR1 MNHEY and CDR2 SMNVEV (reference sequence). V lost 0 bases and J lost 0, with 6 bases in between. This CDR3 region has 14 residues. The CDR3 region is CASSLSGSSYEQYF. CDR3 DNA: TGTGCCAGCAGTTTATCGGGCAGCTCCTACGAGCAGTACTTC.

V usage is TRBV27 and J usage is TRBJ1-1; the match to TRBD1 covers 10 bases. The ends lost 7 bases at V and 0 bases at J; junction bases unmatched: 11. Germline CDR1 MNHEY, CDR2 SMNVEV (reference sequence). This CDR3 comprises 17 residues. DNA for the CDR3: TGTGCCAGCAACACCGGGACAGGGGCAATGATGAACACTGAAGCTTTCTTT. This encodes CASNTGTGAMMNTEAFF.

The chain employs TRBV2 and TRBJ2-3, with 9 nucleotides matching TRBD1. Germline CDR1 and CDR2: SNHLY and FYNNEI. CDR3 length: 16 residues. V shed 7 bases, J shed 0 bases, and the junction held 8 bases outside the gene matches. The CDR3 region has the DNA TGTGCCAGCATCCGGGACAGGGCTTATAGCACAGATACGCAGTATTTT. The encoded protein is CASIRDRAYSTDTQYF.

The gene calls are TRBV10-3 and TRBJ1-3; D is unresolved. This CDR3 has 13 residues. In germline, CDR1 is ENHRY, CDR2 SYGVKD. The V gene lost 6 bases and the J gene lost 7 bases, with 13 bases spanning the gap. CDR3 residues: CAIRPRDQNTIYF. CDR3 in DNA: TGTGCCATCAGGCCCCGTGATCAGAACACCATATATTTT.

This clone was found once. The chain links TRBV28 to TRBJ1-1; D is unclear. Germline CDR1 and CDR2: MDHEN and SYDVKM. The V end was cut by 5 bases, the J end by 0 bases, with 10 bases between. There are 14 residues in the CDR3. CDR3 amino acids: CASSPHQMNTEAFF. The CDR3 bases are TGTGCCAGCAGTCCCCATCAAATGAACACTGAAGCTTTCTTT.

The rearrangement uses TRBV27 and TRBJ1-5; D unresolved. CDR3 length: 14 amino acids. Germline CDR1 reads MNHEY; CDR2 reads SMNVEV (reference sequence). Trimming stripped 5 bases from V and 2 bases from J, with 10 bases between. As DNA, the CDR3 is TGTGCCAGCAGTCGCCAAGGAGGCAATCAGCCCCAGCATTTT. Its protein is CASSRQGGNQPQHF.

This sequence joins TRBV6-6 and TRBJ1-1; the match to TRBD1 covers 8 bases. The V and J ends lost 6 bases and 4 bases, in that order; junction bases with no gene match: 7. Germline CDR1 MNHNY, CDR2 SVGAGI (reference sequence). This CDR3 has 14 residues. The CDR3 coding sequence is TGTGCCAGCAGCACACAGGGGGTGGGCACTGAAGCTTTCTTT. Translated: CASSTQGVGTEAFF.

The CDR3 is CASSSEIDRQNSPLHF. For the CDR3, the DNA is TGTGCCAGCAGCTCCGAAATCGACAGGCAGAATTCACCCCTCCACTTT. This sequence joins TRBV13 and TRBJ1-6; D is perhaps TRBD1 (6 bases). Deletions cut 4 bases from V and 7 bases from J, with 17 bases between. The CDR3 totals 16 residues. The V gene's germline CDR1 is PRHDT and CDR2 FYEKMQ (reference sequence).

As DNA, the CDR3 is TGTGCCAGCAGGAGGGTTTCAGATACGCAGTATTTT. This translates into CASRRVSDTQYF. J is TRBJ2-3 and V is TRBV6-5, with D maybe TRBD2 (5 bases). This CDR3 has 12 amino acids. Trimming pared 6 bases from V and 4 bases from J, leaving 8 bases between. The germline gives CDR1 MNHEY, CDR2 SVGAGI.

The rearrangement uses TRBV5-6 and TRBJ1-1; tentatively, D is TRBD1 (6 bases). The germline V and J ends were trimmed by 3 bases and 1 base, with 10 bases remaining between them. Germline V gene lookup returns CDR1 SGHDT and CDR2 YYEEEE. This CDR3 has 14 amino acids. The CDR3 sequence is CASSWDIRNTEAFF. CDR3 DNA: TGTGCCAGCAGCTGGGACATAAGGAACACTGAAGCTTTCTTT. Looking up the rest from reference TRBV5-6 and TRBJ1-1 gives the full variable domain: DAGVTQSPTHLIKTRGQQVTLRCSPKSGHDTVSWYQQALGQGPQFIFQYYEEEERQRGNFPDRFSGHQFPNYSSELNVNALLLGDSALYLCASSWDIRNTEAFFGQGTRLTVV.

This clone was seen just once. The rearrangement links TRBV2 to TRBJ1-1, with D unresolved. The CDR3 is 13 residues long. Germline V CDR1 and CDR2: SNHLY, FYNNEI. Trimming left V 5 bases short and J 0 bases short, with 7 bases between. The chain's CDR3 is CASSLQMNTEAFF. CDR3 nucleotides: TGTGCCAGCAGTTTACAGATGAACACTGAAGCTTTCTTT.

V is TRBV7-9 and J is TRBJ1-4, with a possible D match to TRBD1 (6 bases). V lost 5 bases and J lost 5, with 15 bases in between. Looked up from germline, CDR1 is SEHNR and CDR2 is FQNEAQ (reference sequence). There are 15 residues in the CDR3. The chain's CDR3 is CASSLNRASNEKLFF. In DNA form, the CDR3 reads TGTGCCAGCAGCCTAAACAGGGCTTCAAATGAAAAACTGTTTTTT.

CDR3 nucleotides: TGCGCCAGCAGCCAAGAGACTAGCGGCGAGCAGTACTTC. Protein product: CASSQETSGEQYF. This sequence joins TRBV4-1 and TRBJ2-7, with TRBD2 matching over 9 bases. The V gene end was trimmed by 0 bases and the J gene end by 6 bases; junction bases not matched to a gene: 0. CDR1 is MGHRA, CDR2 YSYEKL, per germline. This CDR3 has 13 residues.

The CDR3 DNA follows: TGTGCCACTCGAACATACTACGAGCAGTACTTC. As protein: CATRTYYEQYF. The rearrangement links TRBV27 to TRBJ2-7; D not resolved. The CDR3 is 11 residues long. Trimming left V 10 bases short and J 3 bases short, with 10 bases between. The germline V gene encodes CDR1 MNHEY and CDR2 SMNVEV (reference sequence).